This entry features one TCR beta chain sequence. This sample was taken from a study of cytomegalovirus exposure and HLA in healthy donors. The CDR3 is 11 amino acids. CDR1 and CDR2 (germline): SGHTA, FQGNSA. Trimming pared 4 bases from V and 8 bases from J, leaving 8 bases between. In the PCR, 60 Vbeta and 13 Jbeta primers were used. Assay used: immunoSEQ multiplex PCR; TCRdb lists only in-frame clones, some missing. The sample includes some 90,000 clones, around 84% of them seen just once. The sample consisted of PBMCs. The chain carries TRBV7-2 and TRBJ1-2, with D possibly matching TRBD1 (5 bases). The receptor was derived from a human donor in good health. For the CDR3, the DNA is TGTGCCAGCAGCTCTCGACAGGGCTACACCTTC. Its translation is CASSSRQGYTF.